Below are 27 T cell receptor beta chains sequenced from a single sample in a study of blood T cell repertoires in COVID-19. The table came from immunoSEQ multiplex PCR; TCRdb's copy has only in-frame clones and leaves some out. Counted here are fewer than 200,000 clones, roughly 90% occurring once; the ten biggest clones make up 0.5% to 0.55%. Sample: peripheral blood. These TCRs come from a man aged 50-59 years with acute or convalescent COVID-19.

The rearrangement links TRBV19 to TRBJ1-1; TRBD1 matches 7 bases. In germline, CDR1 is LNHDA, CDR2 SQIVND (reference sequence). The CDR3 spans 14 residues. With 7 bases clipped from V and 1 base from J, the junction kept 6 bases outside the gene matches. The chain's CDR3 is CASITQGKNTEAFF. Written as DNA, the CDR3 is TGTGCCAGTATAACACAGGGGAAGAACACTGAAGCTTTCTTT. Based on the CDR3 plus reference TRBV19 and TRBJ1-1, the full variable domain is DGGITQSPKYLFRKEGQNVTLSCEQNLNHDAMYWYRQDPGQGLRLIYYSQIVNDFQKGDIAEGYSVSREKKESFPLTVTSAQKNPTAFYLCASITQGKNTEAFFGQGTRLTVV.

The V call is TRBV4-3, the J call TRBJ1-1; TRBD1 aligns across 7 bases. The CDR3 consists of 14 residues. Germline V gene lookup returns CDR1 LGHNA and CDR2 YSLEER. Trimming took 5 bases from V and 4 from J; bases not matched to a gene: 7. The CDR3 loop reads CASSTQQGLTEAFF. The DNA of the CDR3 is TGCGCCAGCAGCACCCAACAGGGGCTCACTGAAGCTTTCTTT.

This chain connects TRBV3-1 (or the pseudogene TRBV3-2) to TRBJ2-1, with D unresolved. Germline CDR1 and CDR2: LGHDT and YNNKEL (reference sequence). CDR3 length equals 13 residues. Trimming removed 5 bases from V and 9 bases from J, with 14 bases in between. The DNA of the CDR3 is TGTGCCAGCAGCTATGACCAGGTGGGTGAGCAGTTCTTC. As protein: CASSYDQVGEQFF.

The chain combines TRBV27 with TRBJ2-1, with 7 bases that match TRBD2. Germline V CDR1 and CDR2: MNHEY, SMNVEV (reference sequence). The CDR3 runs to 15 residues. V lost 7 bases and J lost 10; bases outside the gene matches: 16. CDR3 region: CASNRWAGEVGEQFF. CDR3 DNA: TGTGCCAGCAACCGATGGGCGGGAGAAGTAGGGGAGCAGTTCTTC.

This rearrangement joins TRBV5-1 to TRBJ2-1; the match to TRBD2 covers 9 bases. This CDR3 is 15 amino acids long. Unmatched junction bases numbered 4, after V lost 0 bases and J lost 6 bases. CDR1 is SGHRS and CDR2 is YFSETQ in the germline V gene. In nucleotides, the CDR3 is TGCGCCAGCAGCTTGGTGCTAGCGGGGTCCAATGAGCAGTTCTTC. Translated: CASSLVLAGSNEQFF.

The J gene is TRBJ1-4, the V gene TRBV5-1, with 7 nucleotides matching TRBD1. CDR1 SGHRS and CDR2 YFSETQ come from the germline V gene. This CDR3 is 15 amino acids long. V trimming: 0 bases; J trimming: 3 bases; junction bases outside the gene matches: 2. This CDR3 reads CASSLEGTANEKLFF. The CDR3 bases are TGCGCCAGCAGCTTGGAGGGGACAGCTAATGAAAAACTGTTTTTT. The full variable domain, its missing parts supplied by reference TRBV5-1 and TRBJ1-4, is KAGVTQTPRYLIKTRGQQVTLSCSPISGHRSVSWYQQTPGQGLQFLFEYFSETQRNKGNFPGRFSGRQFSNSRSEMNVSTLELGDSALYLCASSLEGTANEKLFFGSGTQLSVL.

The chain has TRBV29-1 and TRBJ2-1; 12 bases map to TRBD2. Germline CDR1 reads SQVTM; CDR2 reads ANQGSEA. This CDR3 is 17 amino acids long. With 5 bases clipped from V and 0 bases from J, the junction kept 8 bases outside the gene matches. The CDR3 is CSVHRTSGEASYNEQFF. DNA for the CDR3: TGCAGCGTTCACAGGACTAGCGGGGAGGCCTCCTACAATGAGCAGTTCTTC.

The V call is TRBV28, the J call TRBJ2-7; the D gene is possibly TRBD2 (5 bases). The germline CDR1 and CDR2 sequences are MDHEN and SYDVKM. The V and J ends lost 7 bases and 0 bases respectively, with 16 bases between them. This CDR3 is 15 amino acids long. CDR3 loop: CASNLNYEGSYEQYF. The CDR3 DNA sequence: TGTGCCAGCAACCTAAACTACGAGGGCTCCTACGAGCAGTACTTC.

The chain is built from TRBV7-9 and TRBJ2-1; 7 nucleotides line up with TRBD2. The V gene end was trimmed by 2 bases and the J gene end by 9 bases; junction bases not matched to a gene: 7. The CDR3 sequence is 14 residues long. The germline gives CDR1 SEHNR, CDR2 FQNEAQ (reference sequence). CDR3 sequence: CASSLLAGVREQFF. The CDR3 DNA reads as TGTGCCAGCAGCTTATTGGCGGGAGTCCGTGAGCAGTTCTTC.

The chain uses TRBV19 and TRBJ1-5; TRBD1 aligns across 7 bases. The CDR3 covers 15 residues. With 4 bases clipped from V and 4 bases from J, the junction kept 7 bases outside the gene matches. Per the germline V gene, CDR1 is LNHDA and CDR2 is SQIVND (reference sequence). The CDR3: CASSSRQGYNQPQHF. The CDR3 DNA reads TGTGCCAGTAGTAGCCGACAGGGTTATAATCAGCCCCAGCATTTT.

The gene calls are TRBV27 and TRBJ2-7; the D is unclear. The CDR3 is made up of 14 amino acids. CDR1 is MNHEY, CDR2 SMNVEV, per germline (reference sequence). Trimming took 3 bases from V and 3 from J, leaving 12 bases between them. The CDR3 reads CASSLRFQNYEQYF. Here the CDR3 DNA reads TGTGCCAGCAGTTTGAGGTTTCAGAACTACGAGCAGTACTTC.

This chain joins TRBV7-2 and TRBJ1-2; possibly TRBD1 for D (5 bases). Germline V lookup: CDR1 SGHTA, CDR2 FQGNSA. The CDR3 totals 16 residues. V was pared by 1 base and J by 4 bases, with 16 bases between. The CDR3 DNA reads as TGTGCCAGCAGCTTAGACCGAAAGGGGCGTCTCTATGGCTACACCTTC. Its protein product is CASSLDRKGRLYGYTF.

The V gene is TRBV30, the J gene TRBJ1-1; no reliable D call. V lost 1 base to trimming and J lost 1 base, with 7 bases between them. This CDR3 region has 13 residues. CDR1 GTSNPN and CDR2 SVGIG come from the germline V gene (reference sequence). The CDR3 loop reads CAWSASTNTEAFF. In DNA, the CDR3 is TGTGCCTGGAGTGCCAGTACGAACACTGAAGCTTTCTTT. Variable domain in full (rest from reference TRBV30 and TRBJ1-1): SQTIHQWPATLVQPVGSPLSLECTVEGTSNPNLYWYRQAAGRGLQLLFYSVGIGQISSEVPQNLSASRPQDRQFILSSKKLLLSDSGFYLCAWSASTNTEAFFGQGTRLTVV.

The CDR3 protein is CAWSVGQGGNSPLHF. For the CDR3, the DNA is TGTGCCTGGAGTGTAGGACAGGGTGGTAATTCACCCCTCCACTTT. The chain carries TRBV30 and TRBJ1-6; 8 positions agree with TRBD1. The germline CDR1 and CDR2 sequences are GTSNPN and SVGIG (reference sequence). The CDR3 length is 15 residues. After removal of 0 bases from V and 6 bases from J, the junction contained 4 bases not matched to a gene.

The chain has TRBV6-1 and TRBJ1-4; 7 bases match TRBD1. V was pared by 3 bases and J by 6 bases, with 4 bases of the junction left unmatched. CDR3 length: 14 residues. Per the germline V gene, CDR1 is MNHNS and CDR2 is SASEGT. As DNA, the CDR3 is TGTGCCAGCAGTGAGACAGGGTGGGATGAAAAACTGTTTTTT. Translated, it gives CASSETGWDEKLFF.

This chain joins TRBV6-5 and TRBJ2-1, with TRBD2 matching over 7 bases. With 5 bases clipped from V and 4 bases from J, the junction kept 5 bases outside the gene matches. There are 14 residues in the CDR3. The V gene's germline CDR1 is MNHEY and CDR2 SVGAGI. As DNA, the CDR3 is TGTGCCAGCAGTACCTCGGGACTATACAATGAGCAGTTCTTC. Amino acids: CASSTSGLYNEQFF.

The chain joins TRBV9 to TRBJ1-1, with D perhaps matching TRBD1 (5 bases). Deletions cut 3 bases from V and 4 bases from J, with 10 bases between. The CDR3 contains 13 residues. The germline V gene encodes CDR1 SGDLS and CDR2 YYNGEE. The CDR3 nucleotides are TGTGCCAGCAGCGATCCGGGGGGCACTGAAGCTTTCTTT. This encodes CASSDPGGTEAFF.

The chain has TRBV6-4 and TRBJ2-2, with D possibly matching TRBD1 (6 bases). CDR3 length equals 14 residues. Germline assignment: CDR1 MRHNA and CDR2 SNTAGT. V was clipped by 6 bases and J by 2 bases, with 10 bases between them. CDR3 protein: CASSGQFNTGELFF. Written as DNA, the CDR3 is TGTGCCAGCAGCGGACAGTTTAACACCGGGGAGCTGTTTTTT.

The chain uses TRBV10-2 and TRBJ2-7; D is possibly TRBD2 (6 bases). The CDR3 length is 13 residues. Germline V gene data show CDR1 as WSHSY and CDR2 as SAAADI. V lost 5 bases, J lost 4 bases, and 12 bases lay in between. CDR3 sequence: CASSPGGWYEQYF. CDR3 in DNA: TGCGCCAGCAGTCCCGGGGGTTGGTACGAGCAGTACTTC.

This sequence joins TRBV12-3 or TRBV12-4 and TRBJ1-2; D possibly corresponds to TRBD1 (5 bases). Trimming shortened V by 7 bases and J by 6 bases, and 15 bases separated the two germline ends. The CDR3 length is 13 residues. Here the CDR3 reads CASNFGGGDGYTF. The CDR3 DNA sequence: TGTGCCAGCAATTTCGGGGGTGGGGATGGCTACACCTTC.

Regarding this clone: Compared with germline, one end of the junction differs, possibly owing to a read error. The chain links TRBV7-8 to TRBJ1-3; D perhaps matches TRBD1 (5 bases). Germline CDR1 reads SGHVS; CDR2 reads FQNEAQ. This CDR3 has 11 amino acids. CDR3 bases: TGTGCCAGCAGCTTTTGGAGACAGTGGACTTTT. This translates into CASSFWRQWTF.

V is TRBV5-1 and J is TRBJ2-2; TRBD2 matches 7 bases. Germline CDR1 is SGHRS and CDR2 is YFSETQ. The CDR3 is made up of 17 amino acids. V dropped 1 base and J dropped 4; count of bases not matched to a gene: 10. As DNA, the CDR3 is TGCGCCAGCAGCTTGCGAATCGGGACTAACCCCACCGGGGAGCTGTTTTTT. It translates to CASSLRIGTNPTGELFF.

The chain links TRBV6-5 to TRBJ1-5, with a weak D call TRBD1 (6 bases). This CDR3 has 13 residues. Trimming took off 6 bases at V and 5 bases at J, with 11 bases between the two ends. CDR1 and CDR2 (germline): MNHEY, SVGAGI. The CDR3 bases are TGTGCCAGCAGCCCCAACAGGGATCAGCCCCAGCATTTT. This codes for CASSPNRDQPQHF.

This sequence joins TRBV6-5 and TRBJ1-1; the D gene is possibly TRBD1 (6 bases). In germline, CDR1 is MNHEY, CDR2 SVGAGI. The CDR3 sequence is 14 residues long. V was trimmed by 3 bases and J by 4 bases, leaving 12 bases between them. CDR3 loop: CASSYQGSRTEAFF. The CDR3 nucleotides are TGTGCCAGCAGTTATCAGGGGAGTCGCACTGAAGCTTTCTTT.

The CDR3 loop reads CASSMGQGRFTDTQYF. DNA of the CDR3: TGTGCCAGCAGCATGGGACAGGGGAGATTCACAGATACGCAGTATTTT. The chain couples TRBV7-3 to TRBJ2-3; 10 bases are a match to TRBD1. From germline, CDR1 is SGHTA and CDR2 FQGTGA. The CDR3 is made up of 16 amino acids. V trimming: 5 bases; J trimming: 2 bases; junction bases outside the gene matches: 7.

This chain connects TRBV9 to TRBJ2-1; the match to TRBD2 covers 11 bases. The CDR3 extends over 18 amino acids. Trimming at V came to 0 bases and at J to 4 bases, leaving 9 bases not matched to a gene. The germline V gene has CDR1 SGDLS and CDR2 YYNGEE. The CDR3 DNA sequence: TGTGCCAGCAGCGTAGTAGGCGGTAGCGGGGGGGTGTACAATGAGCAGTTCTTC. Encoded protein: CASSVVGGSGGVYNEQFF.

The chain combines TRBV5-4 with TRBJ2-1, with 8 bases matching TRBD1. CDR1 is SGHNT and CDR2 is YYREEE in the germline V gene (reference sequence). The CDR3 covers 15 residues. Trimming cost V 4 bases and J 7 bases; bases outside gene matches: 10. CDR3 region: CASSPPQGARNEQFF. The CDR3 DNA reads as TGTGCCAGCAGCCCTCCCCAGGGGGCGCGAAATGAGCAGTTCTTC. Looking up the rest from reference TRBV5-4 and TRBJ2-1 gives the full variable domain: ETGVTQSPTHLIKTRGQQVTLRCSSQSGHNTVSWYQQALGQGPQFIFQYYREEENGRGNFPPRFSGLQFPNYSSELNVNALELDDSALYLCASSPPQGARNEQFFGPGTRLTVL.